This record looks at one TCR beta chain sequence and its context. The antigen is undetermined. This record comes from a study of vaccination effects on CD4 cells after COVID-19. The overall study: ViraFEST used viral peptide pools to expand antigen-specific CD4+ T cells before sequencing.

The repertoire was sequenced with immunoSEQ multiplex PCR; TCRdb's copy has only in-frame clones and lacks some. Altogether tens of thousands of clones are present, 73% being singletons, with the ten largest covering about 2.5%. The CDR3 runs 14 residues. Losses at the gene ends were 11 bases for V and 1 base for J; bases not matched to a gene: 5. CDR1 and CDR2 (germline): MNHEY, SVGAGI. CD4+ T cell isolation took place after 10 days of culture. Participants each got two BNT162b2 or mRNA-1273 vaccine doses. Half the medium was replaced with IL-2 medium on days 3 and 7. The sample was CD4+ T cells from PBMCs cultured without peptide, taken after COVID-19 vaccination. This sequence was found in a human donor who received a COVID-19 vaccine. The chain couples TRBV6-5 to TRBJ2-3; the match to TRBD2 covers 11 bases. CDR3 bases: TGTGCCGGAACTAGCGGGGGACGCACAGATACGCAGTATTTT. Translated: CAGTSGGRTDTQYF.